One T cell receptor (beta chain) is described in this entry. Its matching antigen is unknown. Researchers ran the PCR with 60 Vbeta and 13 Jbeta primers. The table came from immunoSEQ multiplex PCR; TCRdb's copy has only in-frame clones and leaves some out. The data contain more than 200,000 clones, 83% of them singletons. This sample is drawn from a study of cytomegalovirus exposure and HLA in healthy donors. Overall study results and limits: Earlier analysis found most TCR beta V segments productive about 87% or about 30% of the time. It was reportedly the case that the classifier diagnosed cytomegalovirus status with high specificity and sensitivity.

Trimming stripped 2 bases from V and 3 bases from J, with 11 bases between. CDR3 length equals 14 residues. From germline, CDR1 is LNHDA and CDR2 SQIVND (reference sequence). The chain carries TRBV19 and TRBJ2-7; D is perhaps TRBD2 (6 bases). The sequenced sample was PBMCs. The receptor's source is a girl aged 5 to 17 in good health and CMV-seronegative. The CDR3 is CASSISGGNYEQYF. CDR3 DNA sequence: TGTGCCAGTAGTATATCCGGAGGGAACTACGAGCAGTACTTC. Looking up the rest from reference TRBV19 and TRBJ2-7 gives the full variable domain: DGGITQSPKYLFRKEGQNVTLSCEQNLNHDAMYWYRQDPGQGLRLIYYSQIVNDFQKGDIAEGYSVSREKKESFPLTVTSAQKNPTAFYLCASSISGGNYEQYFGPGTRLTVT.